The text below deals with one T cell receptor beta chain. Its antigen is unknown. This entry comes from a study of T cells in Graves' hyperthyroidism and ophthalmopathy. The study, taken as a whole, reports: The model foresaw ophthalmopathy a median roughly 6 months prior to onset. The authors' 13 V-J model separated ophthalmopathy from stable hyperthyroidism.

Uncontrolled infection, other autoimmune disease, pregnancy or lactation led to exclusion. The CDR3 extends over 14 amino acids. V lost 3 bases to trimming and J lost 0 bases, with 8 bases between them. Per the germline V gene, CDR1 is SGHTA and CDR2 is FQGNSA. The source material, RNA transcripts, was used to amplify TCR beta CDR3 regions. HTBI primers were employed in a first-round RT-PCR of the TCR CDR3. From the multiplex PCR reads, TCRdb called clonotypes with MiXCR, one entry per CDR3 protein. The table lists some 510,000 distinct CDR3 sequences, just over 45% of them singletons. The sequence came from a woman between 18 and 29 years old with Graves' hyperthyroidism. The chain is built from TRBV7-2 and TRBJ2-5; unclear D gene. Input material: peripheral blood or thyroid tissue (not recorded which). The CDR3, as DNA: TGTGCCAGCAGCTTGGCTTCCTACCAAGAGACCCAGTACTTC. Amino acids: CASSLASYQETQYF.